One and the same sample provided the 24 T cell receptor beta chains below, sequenced in a study of CD8 T cells in Susac syndrome. The RNA input was about 0.5 to 1 ug, and it was reverse transcribed with random hexamers. From the immunoSEQ multiplex PCR reads, TCRdb called clonotypes with MiXCR, one entry per CDR3 protein. The sample carries approximately 170,000 distinct CDR3 sequences, around 93% recorded once. Sequenced: CD4+ T cells from PBMCs. These receptors were collected from a human donor in good health.

The V and J genes are TRBV5-1 and TRBJ2-2; 7 bases map to TRBD1. The CDR3 sequence is 15 residues long. V was pared by 7 bases and J by 5 bases, with 11 bases of the junction left unmatched. From germline, CDR1 is SGHRS and CDR2 YFSETQ. As DNA, the CDR3 is TGCGCCAGCCGCCCCGGACAGGTGGGAACCGGGGAGCTGTTTTTT. This gives the protein CASRPGQVGTGELFF.

The J gene is TRBJ2-3, the V gene TRBV7-8; D unclear. Trimming left V 4 bases short and J 2 bases short, with 13 bases between. The length of the CDR3 is 15 residues. CDR1 and CDR2 from the germline V gene are SGHVS and FQNEAQ. The CDR3 DNA follows: TGTGCCAGCAGCTCATGGGAAACTATCACAGATACGCAGTATTTT. Translating gives CASSSWETITDTQYF.

J is TRBJ1-5 and V is TRBV7-2, with TRBD1 matching over 9 bases. This CDR3 region has 13 residues. Per germline, CDR1 SGHTA and CDR2 FQGNSA. Trimming cost V 5 bases and J 14 bases; bases outside gene matches: 10. The CDR3 sequence: CASSLGGTGREHF. CDR3 coding DNA: TGTGCCAGCAGCCTAGGGGGGACAGGGCGGGAGCATTTT.

This clonotype was counted once. Here the CDR3 reads CASSSLQGAGELFF. CDR3 sequence (DNA): TGTGCCAGCAGTTCTTTACAGGGGGCCGGGGAGCTGTTTTTT. This chain joins TRBV2 and TRBJ2-2; 8 bases fit TRBD1. V lost 5 bases to trimming and J lost 6 bases; unmatched junction nucleotides: 5. CDR1 is SNHLY, CDR2 FYNNEI, per germline. The CDR3 covers 14 residues.

The V and J genes are TRBV4-2 and TRBJ2-2, with D perhaps being TRBD1 or TRBD2 (6 bases each). Trimming left V 0 bases short and J 3 bases short, with 11 bases between. The CDR3 runs 16 residues. The V gene's germline CDR1 is LGHNA and CDR2 YNFKEQ. In nucleotides, the CDR3 is TGTGCCAGCAGCCAAGATGGAGGGGGTTACACCGGGGAGCTGTTTTTT. Its translation: CASSQDGGGYTGELFF.

The chain employs TRBV30 and TRBJ2-7, with 7 bases lining up with TRBD1. V was pared by 3 bases and J by 1 base, with 9 bases of the junction left unmatched. Germline values: CDR1 GTSNPN, CDR2 SVGIG (reference sequence). The length of the CDR3 is 15 residues. The CDR3 DNA reads as TGTGCCTGGAGCGCCGGGACAGCCCCTTCCTACGAGCAGTACTTC. It encodes CAWSAGTAPSYEQYF. Filled out from reference TRBV30 and TRBJ2-7, the complete variable domain reads SQTIHQWPATLVQPVGSPLSLECTVEGTSNPNLYWYRQAAGRGLQLLFYSVGIGQISSEVPQNLSASRPQDRQFILSSKKLLLSDSGFYLCAWSAGTAPSYEQYFGPGTRLTVT.

This clonotype has a single count. The V call is TRBV9, the J call TRBJ1-2; D uncertain. This CDR3 spans 13 amino acids. Germline-derived CDR1 and CDR2 are SGDLS and YYNGEE. V dropped 2 bases and J dropped 2 bases, with 7 bases sitting between them. CDR3 sequence: CASSVLGNYGYTF. In nucleotides, the CDR3 is TGTGCCAGCAGCGTCTTGGGGAACTATGGCTACACCTTC. The whole variable domain, remainder taken from reference TRBV9 and TRBJ1-2, is DSGVTQTPKHLITATGQRVTLRCSPRSGDLSVYWYQQSLDQGLQFLIQYYNGEERAKGNILERFSAQQFPDLHSELNLSSLELGDSALYFCASSVLGNYGYTFGSGTRLTVV.

This clonotype was counted only a few times. This rearrangement joins TRBV7-2 to TRBJ1-4; D is uncertain. CDR3 length: 13 amino acids. Trimming took off 5 bases at V and 10 bases at J, with 14 bases between the two ends. Germline V gene lookup returns CDR1 SGHTA and CDR2 FQGNSA. DNA for the CDR3: TGTGCCAGCAGCCCCCGAGCGGCCGGAAAACTGTTTTTT. Amino acid sequence: CASSPRAAGKLFF.

This chain uses TRBV3-1 with TRBJ1-2; D ambiguous. CDR1 is LGHDT and CDR2 is YNNKEL in the germline V gene (reference sequence). The CDR3 is 14 amino acids. Deletions cut 0 bases from V and 8 bases from J, with 13 bases between. CDR3 sequence: CASSQDRGTGGYTF. CDR3 bases: TGTGCCAGCAGCCAAGATCGGGGTACGGGGGGCTACACCTTC.

This rearrangement joins TRBV6-1 to TRBJ2-2; 10 nucleotides align to TRBD1. The germline gives CDR1 MNHNS, CDR2 SASEGT. J was trimmed by 5 bases and V by 7 bases; bases with no gene match: 16. The CDR3 is 18 residues long. The CDR3 reads CASKETNWDRGDTGELFF. CDR3 nucleotide sequence: TGTGCCAGCAAGGAGACAAATTGGGACAGGGGAGATACCGGGGAGCTGTTTTTT.

This sequence joins TRBV7-2 and TRBJ1-2; possible D gene TRBD1, 5 bases. CDR1 is SGHTA and CDR2 is FQGNSA in the germline V gene. With 4 bases removed from V and 8 bases from J, the gap between germline ends came to 11 bases. The CDR3 has 12 residues. This CDR3 is CASSSLGGGYTF. CDR3 coding DNA: TGTGCCAGCAGCTCCCTGGGGGGGGGCTACACCTTC.

The chain couples TRBV3-1 to TRBJ1-6; possibly TRBD1 for D (5 bases). Per germline, CDR1 LGHDT and CDR2 YNNKEL (reference sequence). CDR3 length equals 13 residues. V lost 6 bases to trimming and J lost 8 bases, with 11 bases between them. CDR3 sequence (DNA): TGTGCCAGCAGAGGGGTTGTGGATTCACCCCTCCACTTT. As protein: CASRGVVDSPLHF.

The genes are TRBV4-2 and TRBJ2-3, with no clear D. The CDR3 runs to 14 residues. Germline assignment: CDR1 LGHNA and CDR2 YNFKEQ. Trimming shortened V by 1 base and J by 1 base, and 6 bases separated the two germline ends. The CDR3 here is CASSQVVGTDTQYF. The CDR3 region has the DNA TGTGCCAGCAGCCAAGTTGTTGGCACAGATACGCAGTATTTT.

The chain has TRBV7-2 and TRBJ2-7; D possibly matches TRBD1 or TRBD2 (6 bases each). CDR3 size: 16 residues. The V gene lost 5 bases and the J gene lost 3 bases, with 20 bases spanning the gap. Germline CDR1 SGHTA, CDR2 FQGNSA. CDR3 protein: CASSLGTGAAYYEQYF. In DNA form, the CDR3 reads TGTGCCAGCAGCCTGGGGACGGGGGCAGCCTACTACGAGCAGTACTTC.

This CDR3 is CASRGQGREKLFF. In DNA, the CDR3 is TGTGCCAGCAGAGGACAGGGCAGGGAAAAACTGTTTTTT. The genes are TRBV2 and TRBJ1-4; TRBD1 agrees at 8 bases. Looked up from germline, CDR1 is SNHLY and CDR2 is FYNNEI. V trimming: 6 bases; J trimming: 8 bases; junction bases outside the gene matches: 5. CDR3 size: 13 residues. Combining the CDR3 with reference TRBV2 and TRBJ1-4 gives the whole variable domain EPEVTQTPSHQVTQMGQEVILRCVPISNHLYFYWYRQILGQKVEFLVSFYNNEISEKSEIFDDQFSVERPDGSNFTLKIRSTKLEDSAMYFCASRGQGREKLFFGSGTQLSVL.

CDR3: CASSLGTSGGAYNEQFF. In nucleotides, the CDR3 is TGTGCCAGCAGCTTAGGGACTAGCGGGGGGGCCTACAATGAGCAGTTCTTC. The chain carries TRBV9 and TRBJ2-1; 16 bases line up with TRBD2. Germline loops: CDR1 SGDLS, CDR2 YYNGEE. J was trimmed by 2 bases and V by 4 bases; bases with no gene match: 3. The CDR3 extends over 17 amino acids.

This chain connects TRBV5-1 to TRBJ2-7, with D perhaps given as TRBD1 or TRBD2 (6 bases each). The CDR3 length is 15 residues. Germline CDR1 SGHRS, CDR2 YFSETQ. Trimming stripped 5 bases from V and 2 bases from J, with 17 bases between. The CDR3 here is CASSPGASEAYEQYF. CDR3 DNA sequence: TGCGCCAGCAGTCCGGGGGCTAGCGAAGCCTACGAGCAGTACTTC.

This clonotype appeared once. This sequence joins TRBV12-3 or TRBV12-4 and TRBJ1-5; no reliable D call. V was shortened by 6 bases and J by 3 bases, with 9 bases between the two germline ends. The CDR3 sequence is 13 residues long. The CDR3 region is CASSDDTNQPQHF. The CDR3 nucleotides are TGTGCCAGCAGCGACGATACCAATCAGCCCCAGCATTTT.

The genes are TRBV18 and TRBJ1-1; D ambiguous. This CDR3 is built from 12 residues. Germline V gene data show CDR1 as KGHSH and CDR2 as LQKENI. Trimming shortened V by 2 bases and J by 8 bases, and 9 bases separated the two germline ends. The CDR3 spells CASSPLRQEAFF. CDR3 in DNA: TGTGCCAGCTCACCATTGAGGCAGGAAGCTTTCTTT. Full variable domain (remainder filled in from reference TRBV18 and TRBJ1-1): NAGVMQNPRHLVRRRGQEARLRCSPMKGHSHVYWYRQLPEEGLKFMVYLQKENIIDESGMPKERFSAEFPKEGPSILRIQQVVRGDSAAYFCASSPLRQEAFFGQGTRLTVV.

This clonotype appeared once. This chain connects TRBV13 to TRBJ2-7; no firm D call. The CDR3 is 13 residues long. Germline CDR1 reads PRHDT; CDR2 reads FYEKMQ (reference sequence). With 8 bases removed from V and 3 bases from J, the gap between germline ends came to 14 bases. The CDR3 DNA follows: TGTGCCAGCGCCTCGTCAGGCAACTACGAGCAGTACTTC. This encodes CASASSGNYEQYF.

The count of this clonotype is one. This chain uses TRBV21-1 with TRBJ1-2. TRBV21-1 is flagged as a pseudogene. CDR3 size: 19 residues. The CDR3 loop is CASSKWPSPDIPLNYGYTF. CDR3 bases: TGTGCCAGCAGCAAATGGCCGAGCCCAGATATTCCTCTTAACTATGGCTACACCTTC.

The chain recombines TRBV11-1 with TRBJ2-2, with D unclear. The CDR3 has 14 amino acids. Germline V lookup: CDR1 SGHAT, CDR2 FQDESV (reference sequence). Trimming cost V 5 bases and J 5 bases, with 12 bases left between them. The CDR3 DNA sequence: TGTGCCAGCAGCACATTAGTGCTAACCGGGGAGCTGTTTTTT. Amino acids: CASSTLVLTGELFF.

The chain joins TRBV7-9 to TRBJ2-3; D may be TRBD1 (6 bases). The germline V gene has CDR1 SEHNR and CDR2 FQNEAQ (reference sequence). The CDR3 runs 16 residues. V was shortened by 5 bases and J by 5 bases, with 20 bases between the two germline ends. In nucleotides, the CDR3 is TGTGCCAGCAGCCAATCCTTGGGGGCGCGTGGAGATACGCAGTATTTT. It specifies CASSQSLGARGDTQYF.

The chain joins TRBV5-4 to TRBJ2-5, with 8 bases identical to TRBD2. Trimming cost V 3 bases and J 4 bases; bases outside gene matches: 2. The CDR3 contains 13 residues. Germline V gene lookup returns CDR1 SGHNT and CDR2 YYREEE (reference sequence). This CDR3 reads CASSSGGPETQYF. CDR3 coding DNA: TGTGCCAGCAGCTCGGGGGGGCCAGAGACCCAGTACTTC.